The 8 T cell receptor beta chains presented below share a single source sample, sequenced in a study of T cells in women clearing cervical HPV infection. The method was immunoSEQ multiplex PCR; TCRdb's version includes in-frame clones alone and lacks a portion of them. Its listing shows around 33,000 clones. What was sequenced was blood buffy coat. The receptors here all came from a woman between 18 and 69 years old with a cervical HPV16 infection that either progressed to CIN3+ or cleared (not recorded which).

About this clone itself: An end of the junction differs from the germline gene, which may be a read error. Read data end 3 residues before the CDR3 end; the end is taken from the germline J gene. The chain carries TRBV5-1 and TRBJ2-3; 9 bases map to TRBD1. Germline V lookup: CDR1 SGHRS, CDR2 YFSETQ. The CDR3 sequence is 15 residues long. Incomplete CDR3 DNA: TGCGCCAGCAGCCCGGGGGGACAGGGAACAGAGACG. Protein sequence: CASSPGGQGTET. The whole CDR3 region reads CASSPGGQGTETQYF.

To note about this clone: The CDR3 end is not reached by the read, which stops 3 residues before it; the germline J gene fills it in. V gene TRBV7-9 combines with J gene TRBJ2-5; possibly TRBD2 for D (6 bases). Germline V gives CDR1 SEHNR, CDR2 FQNEAQ (reference sequence). V dropped 4 bases and J dropped 2 bases, with 14 bases sitting between them. CDR3 length equals 15 residues. CDR3: CASSYQLGGQETQYF. The sequenced part of the CDR3 DNA is TGTGCCAGCAGCTACCAATTGGGGGGACAAGAGACC.

Details on this clone: The read finishes 3 residues shy of the CDR3 end, and the germline J gene is used to complete it. The chain employs TRBV20-1 and TRBJ1-2; 9 bases match TRBD1. The junction had 17 bases not matched to a gene; V was cut back by 5 bases and J by 7 bases. CDR1 and CDR2 (germline): DFQATT, SNEGSKA (reference sequence). The CDR3 length is 16 residues. The sequenced CDR3 bases are TGCAGTGCTCGTCGGGTGGGGAACAGGGGGCTGGTTGGC. This translates into CSARRVGNRGLVG. The complete CDR3 sequence is CSARRVGNRGLVGYTF.

For this clone: The sequence runs out 3 residues before the end of the CDR3; the remainder is reconstructed from the germline J gene. V is TRBV5-1 and J is TRBJ2-1, with 8 bases aligning to TRBD2. CDR1 and CDR2 from the germline V gene are SGHRS and YFSETQ. Losses at the gene ends were 6 bases for V and 4 bases for J; bases not matched to a gene: 12. CDR3 length: 16 residues. The CDR3 sequence is CASTPRAGVGYNEQFF. The sequenced part of the CDR3 DNA is TGCGCCAGCACCCCGCGAGCGGGAGTTGGGTACAATGAG.

Turning to this clone: The DNA ends 3 residues before the CDR3 does, and the rest of the CDR3 is filled in from the germline J gene. The chain is built from TRBV5-4 and TRBJ1-3, with D perhaps TRBD1 (6 bases). The V and J ends lost 0 bases and 4 bases respectively, with 11 bases between them. Germline CDR1 is SGHNT and CDR2 is YYREEE (reference sequence). CDR3 length: 15 residues. The CDR3 spells CASSLDLGAGNTIYF. The CDR3 DNA, read in part, is TGTGCCAGCAGCTTGGATCTGGGGGCAGGAAACACC.

Concerning this clone itself: With the read ending 3 residues before the CDR3 end, the germline J gene is used to fill in that end. The chain links TRBV20-1 to TRBJ2-1; 7 nucleotides match TRBD2. Germline V CDR1 and CDR2: DFQATT, SNEGSKA (reference sequence). This CDR3 has 15 residues. V gave up 5 bases and J gave up 7 bases; unmatched junction bases: 14. The DNA read from the CDR3 is TGCAGTGCTGGGGCCAGGGAGGGGCCTAAGAATGAG. Protein: CSAGAREGPKNE. The complete CDR3 sequence is CSAGAREGPKNEQFF.

Regarding this clone: The read stops 3 residues short of the end of the CDR3; the missing end is completed from the germline J gene. This chain joins TRBV20-1 and TRBJ1-5; 7 bases are a match to TRBD1. The CDR3 length is 13 residues. CDR1 and CDR2 (germline): DFQATT, SNEGSKA (reference sequence). Trimming removed 6 bases from V and 3 bases from J; junction bases left unmatched: 5. CDR3 residues: CSANRGANQPQHF. The sequenced CDR3 bases are TGCAGTGCCAACAGGGGCGCCAATCAGCCC.

Note on this clone: Coverage ceases 3 residues before the CDR3 finishes, and the germline J gene fills in the end. The V gene is TRBV20-1, the J gene TRBJ1-1; 8 bases map to TRBD1. V trimming: 6 bases; J trimming: 7 bases; junction bases outside the gene matches: 4. The CDR3 is 11 residues long. Germline V CDR1 and CDR2: DFQATT, SNEGSKA (reference sequence). The covered CDR3 bases are TGCAGTGCAGTCGGACAGGGTGAA. Translating gives CSAVGQGE. The CDR3 in its entirety is CSAVGQGEAFF.